What follows are 4 T cell receptor beta chains derived from one specimen sequenced in a study of human T cells and chemical hapten exposure (dated by TCRdb to the early 2020s). The protocol used for the library was RACE. Sequencing relied on a NextSeq 500. TCRdb reworked the public reads: Q25 trimming with fastp, MiXCR clone assembly, productive beta chains retained. A single entry per CDR3 protein holds the most common genes and DNA from its merged rows. This sample comprises tens of thousands of distinct CDR3 sequences, around 12% of them detected only once. The ten largest account for 5.7% of the sample. Read against the paper, the sample's time point label means: pre-sensitization, week 0. Sample treatment or condition, as interpreted from the label and publication: therapeutic diphenylcyclopropenone sensitization with weekly scalp DPC. The sequenced sample was whole blood, obtained in connection with sensitization to the hapten diphenylcyclopropenone (DPC). All receptors come from a woman under 40 with alopecia areata. Some clones in this sample may be carry-over from other donors' samples.

This clonotype was found many times. The chain employs TRBV6-2 or TRBV6-3 and TRBJ2-7; TRBD2 agrees at 8 bases. The CDR3 covers 14 residues. CDR1 and CDR2 (germline): MNHEY, SVGEGT. Trimming removed 7 bases from V and 3 bases from J; junction bases left unmatched: 8. The CDR3 nucleotides read TGTGCCAGCATTCGTAGCGGGGCCAACTACGAGCAGTACTTC. It encodes CASIRSGANYEQYF.

This clonotype was found many times. The gene calls are TRBV5-1 and TRBJ1-1, with D possibly TRBD1 on 6 matching bases. Germline V gene lookup returns CDR1 SGHRS and CDR2 YFSETQ. V was cut by 4 bases and J by 7 bases, with 14 bases left in between. The CDR3 spans 13 residues. The CDR3 DNA follows: TGCGCCAGCAGCCCAATCACAGGGATTGAAGCTTTCTTT. It specifies CASSPITGIEAFF.

The chain employs TRBV12-3 or TRBV12-4 and TRBJ1-3, with D unclear. Between the trimmed V and J ends, which lost 6 bases and 0 bases, there was a span of 9 bases. The CDR3 has 14 residues. CDR3 loop: CASSSLGSGNTIYF. The DNA of the CDR3 is TGTGCCAGCAGCTCTCTAGGCTCTGGAAACACCATATATTTT.

At least ten counts were recorded for this clonotype. V usage is TRBV2 and J usage is TRBJ2-4; 8 bases align to TRBD1. The CDR3 is made up of 13 amino acids. The J segment lost 8 bases and the V segment lost 7 bases, leaving 7 bases of the junction unmatched. CDR1 and CDR2 from the germline V gene are SNHLY and FYNNEI. In DNA, the CDR3 is TGTGCCAGCAATTTGGACAGGGAGGACATTCAGTACTTC. It codes for CASNLDREDIQYF.